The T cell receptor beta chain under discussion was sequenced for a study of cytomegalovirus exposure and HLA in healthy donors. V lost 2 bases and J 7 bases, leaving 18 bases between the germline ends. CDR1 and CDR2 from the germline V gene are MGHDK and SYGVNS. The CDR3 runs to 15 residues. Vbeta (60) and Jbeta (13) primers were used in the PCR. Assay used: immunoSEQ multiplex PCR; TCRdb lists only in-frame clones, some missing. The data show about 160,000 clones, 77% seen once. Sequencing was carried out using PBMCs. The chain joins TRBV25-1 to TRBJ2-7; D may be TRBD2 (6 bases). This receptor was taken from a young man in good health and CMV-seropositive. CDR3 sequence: CASSEGAVGGREQYF. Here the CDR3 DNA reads TGTGCCAGCAGTGAAGGCGCCGTGGGGGGTCGGGAGCAGTACTTC.